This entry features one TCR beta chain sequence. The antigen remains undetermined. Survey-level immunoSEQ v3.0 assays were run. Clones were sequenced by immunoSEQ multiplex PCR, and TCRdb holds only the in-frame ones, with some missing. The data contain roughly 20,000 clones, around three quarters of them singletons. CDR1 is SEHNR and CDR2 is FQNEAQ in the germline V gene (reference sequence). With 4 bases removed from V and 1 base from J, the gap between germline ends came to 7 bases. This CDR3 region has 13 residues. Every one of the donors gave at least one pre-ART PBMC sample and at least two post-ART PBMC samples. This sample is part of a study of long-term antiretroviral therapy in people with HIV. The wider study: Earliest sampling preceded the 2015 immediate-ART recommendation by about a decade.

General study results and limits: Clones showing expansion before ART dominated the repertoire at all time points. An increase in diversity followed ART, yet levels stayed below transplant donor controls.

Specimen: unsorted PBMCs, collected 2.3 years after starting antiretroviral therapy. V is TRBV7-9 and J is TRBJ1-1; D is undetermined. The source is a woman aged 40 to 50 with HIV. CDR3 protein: CASSWSENTEAFF. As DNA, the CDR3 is TGTGCCAGCAGCTGGTCAGAGAACACTGAAGCTTTCTTT.